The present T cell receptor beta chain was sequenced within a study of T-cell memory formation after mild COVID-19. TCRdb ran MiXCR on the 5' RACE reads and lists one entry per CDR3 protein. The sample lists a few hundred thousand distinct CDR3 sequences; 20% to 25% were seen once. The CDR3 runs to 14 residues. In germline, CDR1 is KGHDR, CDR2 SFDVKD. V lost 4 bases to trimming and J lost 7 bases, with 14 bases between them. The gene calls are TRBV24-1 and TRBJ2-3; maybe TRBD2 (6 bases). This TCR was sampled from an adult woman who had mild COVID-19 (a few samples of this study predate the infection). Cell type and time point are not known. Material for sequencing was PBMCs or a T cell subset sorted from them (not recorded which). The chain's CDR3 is CATSDPGTANTQYF. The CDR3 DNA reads TGTGCCACCAGTGACCCCGGGACTGCGAATACGCAGTATTTT.